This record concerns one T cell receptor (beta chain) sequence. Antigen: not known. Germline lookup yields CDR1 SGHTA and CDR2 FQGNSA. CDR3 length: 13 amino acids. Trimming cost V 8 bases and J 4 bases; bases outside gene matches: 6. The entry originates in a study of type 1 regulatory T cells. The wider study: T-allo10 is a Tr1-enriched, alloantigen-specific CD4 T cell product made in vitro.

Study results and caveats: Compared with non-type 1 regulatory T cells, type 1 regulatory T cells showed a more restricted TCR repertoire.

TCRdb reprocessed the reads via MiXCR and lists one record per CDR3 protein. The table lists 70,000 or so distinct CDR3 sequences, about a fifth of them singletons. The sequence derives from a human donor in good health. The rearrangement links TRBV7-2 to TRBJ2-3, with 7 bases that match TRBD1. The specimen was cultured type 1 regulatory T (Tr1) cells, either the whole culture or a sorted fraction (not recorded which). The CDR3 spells CASGNRGPDTQYF. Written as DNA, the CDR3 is TGTGCCAGCGGCAACAGGGGCCCAGATACGCAGTATTTT.